Listed here are 9 T cell receptor beta chains from one sample, sequenced in a study of blood T cell repertoires in COVID-19. Clones were sequenced by immunoSEQ multiplex PCR, and TCRdb holds only the in-frame ones, with some missing. The sample contains about 86,000 clones, 75% to 90% of which appear only once. The sample consisted of peripheral blood. The receptors were sampled from an elderly woman with active or convalescent COVID-19.

The V and J genes are TRBV28 and TRBJ1-5; 7 bases map to TRBD1. V shed 6 bases and J 3 bases; nucleotides not matched to a gene: 8. In germline, CDR1 is MDHEN, CDR2 SYDVKM. The length of the CDR3 is 15 residues. CDR3 in amino acids: CASSADTGDNQPQHF. The CDR3, as DNA: TGTGCCAGCAGCGCCGACACAGGGGACAATCAGCCCCAGCATTTT.

In this sample, this clone turned up once. The chain links TRBV6-5 to TRBJ1-3; no clear D. Germline values: CDR1 MNHEY, CDR2 SVGAGI. The CDR3 runs 14 residues. Between the trimmed V and J ends, which lost 5 bases and 1 base, there was a span of 9 bases. CDR3 sequence: CASSPLRSGNTIYF. The DNA for the CDR3 is TGTGCCAGCAGTCCCCTCCGGTCTGGAAACACCATATATTTT.

The rearrangement uses TRBV7-9 and TRBJ1-6; a weak D match, TRBD1 (6 bases). The CDR3 runs to 13 residues. Germline values: CDR1 SEHNR, CDR2 FQNEAQ (reference sequence). The V end was cut by 3 bases, the J end by 9 bases, with 9 bases between. The CDR3 DNA follows: TGTGCCAGCAGCTTCCAAGGGGGTTCACCCCTCCACTTT. Amino acids: CASSFQGGSPLHF.

The chain links TRBV2 to TRBJ1-2; a weak D match, TRBD1 (5 bases). V lost 6 bases to trimming and J lost 2 bases, with 13 bases between them. Germline loops: CDR1 SNHLY, CDR2 FYNNEI. The CDR3 contains 14 residues. The CDR3 loop is CASSLSGGNYGYTF. The CDR3 DNA sequence: TGTGCCAGCAGCCTCTCCGGGGGGAACTATGGCTACACCTTC.

The chain employs TRBV27 and TRBJ1-2; 7 bases match TRBD1. Losses at the gene ends were 5 bases for V and 8 bases for J; bases not matched to a gene: 14. There are 15 residues in the CDR3. Germline V lookup: CDR1 MNHEY, CDR2 SMNVEV (reference sequence). The CDR3 reads CASSPGTVLYGGYTF. The CDR3 DNA follows: TGTGCCAGCAGTCCCGGGACAGTTCTCTATGGAGGCTACACCTTC.

The rearrangement joins TRBV19 to TRBJ2-7; 9 positions match TRBD1. The CDR3 consists of 16 residues. The ends lost 2 bases at V and 3 bases at J; junction bases unmatched: 8. Germline V gene sequence: CDR1 LNHDA, CDR2 SQIVND (reference sequence). DNA of the CDR3: TGTGCCAGTAGTATAACCGGGACAGGGTTTGACTACGAGCAGTACTTC. This sequence encodes CASSITGTGFDYEQYF.

The V and J genes are TRBV24-1 and TRBJ2-4; possibly TRBD2 for D (5 bases). Germline V gives CDR1 KGHDR, CDR2 SFDVKD. The CDR3 loop spans 14 amino acids. Trimming removed 2 bases from V and 9 bases from J, with 13 bases in between. The CDR3 DNA follows: TGTGCCACCAGTGATTGGAGGAGGAGAGGCATTCAGTACTTC. This codes for CATSDWRRRGIQYF.

The chain couples TRBV19 to TRBJ1-1; D unclear. The CDR3 totals 14 residues. The V gene lost 5 bases and the J gene lost 2 bases, with 12 bases spanning the gap. Germline V gives CDR1 LNHDA, CDR2 SQIVND (reference sequence). The CDR3 DNA is TGTGCCAGTAGTTTATGGAGCCTCAACACTGAAGCTTTCTTT. Translated: CASSLWSLNTEAFF.

The V and J genes are TRBV2 and TRBJ2-1; 10 bases line up with TRBD2. Germline values: CDR1 SNHLY, CDR2 FYNNEI. The CDR3 is made up of 16 amino acids. The junction had 6 bases not matched to a gene; V was cut back by 5 bases and J by 2 bases. The DNA of the CDR3 is TGTGCCAGCAGTCAAAAAAGCGGGGGGGCCTACAATGAGCAGTTCTTC. Translation gives CASSQKSGGAYNEQFF.